Below are 19 T cell receptor beta chains sequenced from a single sample in a study of response to subunit inactivated influenza vaccine. TCRdb ran MiXCR on the RT-PCR reads and lists one entry per CDR3 protein. The sample contains about 570,000 distinct CDR3 sequences, 11% of which appear only once. A further study also used this sample, focusing on T cells expressing NK-cell markers. That paper states: A 5'RACE template switching approach incorporating UMIs was used to make TCR beta cDNA.

The material sequenced was PBMCs from blood, taken on the day of vaccination. These receptors came from a man over 45 who received an inactivated influenza vaccine.

The V and J genes are TRBV5-4 and TRBJ2-1; 16 bases match TRBD2. The V gene's germline CDR1 is SGHNT and CDR2 YYREEE (reference sequence). V shed 4 bases and J 10 bases; nucleotides not matched to a gene: 5. The CDR3 consists of 15 residues. The chain's CDR3 is CASSPPGLAGGEQFF. The CDR3 nucleotides are TGTGCCAGCAGCCCTCCGGGACTAGCGGGAGGGGAGCAGTTCTTC.

The chain carries TRBV20-1 and TRBJ1-1; D is possibly TRBD1 (5 bases). Deletions cut 4 bases from V and 2 bases from J, with 14 bases between. The CDR3 sequence is 14 residues long. In germline, CDR1 is DFQATT, CDR2 SNEGSKA (reference sequence). As DNA, the CDR3 is TGCAGTGCTACCCAAAACGGGGGTAACACTGAAGCTTTCTTT. It yields the protein CSATQNGGNTEAFF.

The chain is built from TRBV11-2 and TRBJ1-6; D possibly corresponds to TRBD1 (5 bases). The CDR3 loop spans 16 amino acids. V was shortened by 4 bases and J by 7 bases, with 17 bases between the two germline ends. Looked up from germline, CDR1 is SGHAT and CDR2 is FQNNGV. In DNA, the CDR3 is TGTGCCAGCAGCTCCGACAGTTCCAGAAGAAATTCACCCCTCCACTTT. It encodes CASSSDSSRRNSPLHF.

The table lists this clonotype with a few counts. The chain combines TRBV5-1 with TRBJ2-2; TRBD1 matches 12 bases. In germline, CDR1 is SGHRS, CDR2 YFSETQ. CDR3 length: 18 residues. The V and J ends lost 2 bases and 6 bases, in that order; junction bases with no gene match: 11. The CDR3 DNA follows: TGCGCCAGCAGCTTAGGACGGGACAGGGGGCGTGACGCCGGGGAGCTGTTTTTT. Translating gives CASSLGRDRGRDAGELFF.

This clonotype showed up just a few times. This chain connects TRBV24-1 to TRBJ2-3; 7 nucleotides align to TRBD2. Germline trimming cut 3 bases from V and 4 bases from J; bases unmatched to any gene: 9. The germline V gene encodes CDR1 KGHDR and CDR2 SFDVKD. The CDR3 is 16 residues long. The CDR3 region has the DNA TGTGCCACCAGTGATCGTAGCGGGCGCGCGGCAGATACGCAGTATTTT. Protein: CATSDRSGRAADTQYF.

This clonotype appeared a few times. The chain carries TRBV4-2 and TRBJ2-7; 9 bases map to TRBD1. V was pared by 2 bases and J by 7 bases, with 9 bases of the junction left unmatched. CDR1 and CDR2 from the germline V gene are LGHNA and YNFKEQ. The CDR3 runs to 15 residues. CDR3 nucleotide sequence: TGTGCCAGCAGCCAATTTGACAGGGGGAATGGTGAGCAGTACTTC. Its protein product is CASSQFDRGNGEQYF.

The chain employs TRBV12-3 or TRBV12-4 and TRBJ2-5; tentatively, D is TRBD1 (6 bases). The CDR3 covers 14 residues. The ends were cut back, 3 bases at V and 8 bases at J, with 16 bases in the middle. DNA of the CDR3: TGTGCCAGCAGTTTGCTGCAGGGGCCACGTACCCAGTACTTC. This codes for CASSLLQGPRTQYF.

This clonotype was counted between two and nine times. The chain links TRBV29-1 to TRBJ2-1; TRBD2 is a possible D gene (6 bases). V was pared by 6 bases and J by 8 bases, with 17 bases between. The V gene's germline CDR1 is SQVTM and CDR2 ANQGSEA. The CDR3 totals 13 residues. The CDR3 DNA is TGCAGCGTCAGCGAAGGAGGGCCCTATGAGCAGTTCTTC. Residues: CSVSEGGPYEQFF.

The rearrangement links TRBV6-1 to TRBJ2-1, with D tentatively TRBD1 or TRBD2 (5 bases each). Germline V gene lookup returns CDR1 MNHNS and CDR2 SASEGT. This CDR3 spans 14 amino acids. V was cut by 6 bases and J by 8 bases, with 17 bases left in between. The CDR3 region is CASRTGREPHEQFF. DNA of the CDR3: TGTGCCAGCAGAACAGGACGGGAACCCCATGAGCAGTTCTTC.

The rearrangement joins TRBV5-1 to TRBJ2-7; D gene unclear. This CDR3 spans 14 amino acids. Germline V lookup: CDR1 SGHRS, CDR2 YFSETQ. The V gene lost 0 bases and the J gene lost 2 bases, with 9 bases spanning the gap. Here the CDR3 reads CASSLGTDPYEQYF. Here the CDR3 DNA reads TGCGCCAGCAGCTTGGGGACGGACCCCTACGAGCAGTACTTC.

This clonotype was seen a few times. The chain couples TRBV29-1 to TRBJ2-7; D is perhaps TRBD1 (5 bases). Germline assignment: CDR1 SQVTM and CDR2 ANQGSEA. The V gene lost 4 bases and the J gene lost 3 bases, with 13 bases spanning the gap. The CDR3 is made up of 13 amino acids. Here the CDR3 DNA reads TGCAGCGTTGTATCCGACAGAAACTACGAGCAGTACTTC. As protein: CSVVSDRNYEQYF.

This sequence joins TRBV3-1 and TRBJ2-5, with D maybe TRBD1 (6 bases). Germline V gene sequence: CDR1 LGHDT, CDR2 YNNKEL (reference sequence). Deletions cut 2 bases from V and 6 bases from J, with 16 bases between. The length of the CDR3 is 15 residues. CDR3 region: CASSQPSGARKTQYF. The CDR3 DNA is TGTGCCAGCAGCCAACCCTCAGGGGCCAGGAAGACCCAGTACTTC.

V gene TRBV7-9 combines with J gene TRBJ2-3; D possibly corresponds to TRBD2 (5 bases). CDR1 and CDR2 from the germline V gene are SEHNR and FQNEAQ (reference sequence). CDR3 size: 15 residues. With 3 bases removed from V and 5 bases from J, the gap between germline ends came to 15 bases. CDR3 sequence reads: CASSFPGLLGDTQYF. DNA for the CDR3: TGTGCCAGCAGCTTTCCGGGATTGTTGGGAGATACGCAGTATTTT. Filled out from reference TRBV7-9 and TRBJ2-3, the complete variable domain reads DTGVSQNPRHKITKRGQNVTFRCDPISEHNRLYWYRQTLGQGPEFLTYFQNEAQLEKSRLLSDRFSAERPKGSFSTLEIQRTEQGDSAMYLCASSFPGLLGDTQYFGPGTRLTVL.

This clonotype was counted many times. CDR3 region: CASSVGDQPQHF. The CDR3 bases are TGTGCCAGCAGCGTCGGAGATCAGCCCCAGCATTTT. The V and J genes are TRBV7-9 and TRBJ1-5; D is unclear. This CDR3 has 12 amino acids. Germline V gene data show CDR1 as SEHNR and CDR2 as FQNEAQ (reference sequence). With 5 bases removed from V and 5 bases from J, the gap between germline ends came to 7 bases.

This clonotype turned up a few times. The V and J genes are TRBV11-1 and TRBJ2-7, with TRBD2 matching over 7 bases. Germline CDR1 is SGHAT and CDR2 is FQDESV (reference sequence). The CDR3 is made up of 20 amino acids. The V and J ends lost 2 bases and 2 bases, in that order; junction bases with no gene match: 21. The CDR3 sequence: CASSLNWGFEPAGFPYEQYF. CDR3 sequence (DNA): TGTGCCAGCAGCTTAAATTGGGGGTTCGAGCCAGCGGGGTTTCCCTACGAGCAGTACTTC.

The table lists this clonotype with a few counts. The chain recombines TRBV18 with TRBJ1-3; D is possibly TRBD1 (5 bases). The CDR3 runs 16 residues. Germline V gene lookup returns CDR1 KGHSH and CDR2 LQKENI. V shed 2 bases and J shed 0 bases, with 11 bases lying between them. CDR3 sequence: CASSPGTAFSGNTIYF. The DNA of the CDR3 is TGTGCCAGCTCACCAGGGACGGCCTTCTCTGGAAACACCATATATTTT.

V gene TRBV9 combines with J gene TRBJ2-1; TRBD2 matches at 8 bases. CDR3 length equals 12 residues. With 0 bases clipped from V and 14 bases from J, the junction kept 4 bases outside the gene matches. In germline, CDR1 is SGDLS, CDR2 YYNGEE. For the CDR3, the DNA is TGTGCCAGCAGCGTAGCGGGAGGGCCGGAGTTCTTC. Translation gives CASSVAGGPEFF.

The genes are TRBV20-1 and TRBJ2-4; D gene ambiguous. Germline CDR1 reads DFQATT; CDR2 reads SNEGSKA (reference sequence). V lost 1 base and J lost 4, with 8 bases in between. The CDR3 spans 13 residues. The CDR3 loop reads CSARAQGKNIQYF. CDR3 DNA: TGCAGTGCTAGAGCCCAAGGGAAAAACATTCAGTACTTC.

This clonotype was seen only a few times. J is TRBJ2-5 and V is TRBV6-2 or TRBV6-3; unclear D gene. Trimming cost V 7 bases and J 5 bases, with 14 bases left between them. The CDR3 contains 13 residues. Germline V lookup: CDR1 MNHEY, CDR2 SVGEGT. CDR3 DNA: TGTGCCAGCACTTTACCGCCAGGCGAGACCCAGTACTTC. Its translation is CASTLPPGETQYF.